Given below is one TCR beta chain in context. Its antigen is still unknown. Some clones are missing from TCRdb's copy, which holds only in-frame ones; the method was immunoSEQ multiplex PCR. The sample has under 80,000 clones; 65% to 90% are singletons. These data belong to a study of OX40 agonist ivuxolimab in advanced cancers. The study's findings and limits: With doses of 0.1 to 3.0 mg/kg, CD4+ and CD8+ blood T cells had undergone clonal expansion by week 6.

The clonotype originates from an adult with an advanced solid tumor such as melanoma, head and neck, liver or kidney cancer. The specimen was CD4+ or CD8+ T cells sorted from blood, collected in a trial of the OX40 agonist ivuxolimab.

The CDR3 DNA reads as TGTGCCAGTTCTACACAGTCTAGCACAGATACGCAGTATTTT. Translated: CASSTQSSTDTQYF. The gene calls are TRBV19 and TRBJ2-3; D gene unclear. Germline V CDR1 and CDR2: LNHDA, SQIVND (reference sequence). The ends were cut back, 8 bases at V and 0 bases at J, with 12 bases in the middle. This CDR3 has 14 amino acids.